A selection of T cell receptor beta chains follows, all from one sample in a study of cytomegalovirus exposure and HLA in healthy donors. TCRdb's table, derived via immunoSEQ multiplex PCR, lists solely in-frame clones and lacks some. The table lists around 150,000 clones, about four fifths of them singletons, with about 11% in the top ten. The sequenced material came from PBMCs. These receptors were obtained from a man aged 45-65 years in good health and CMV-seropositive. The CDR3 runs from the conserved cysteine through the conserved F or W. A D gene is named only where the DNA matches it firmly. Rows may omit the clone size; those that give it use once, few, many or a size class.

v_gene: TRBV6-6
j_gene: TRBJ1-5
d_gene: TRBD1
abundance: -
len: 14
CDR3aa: CASSGTGGKQPQHF
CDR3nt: TGTGCCAGCAGTGGGACAGGGGGCAAGCAGCCCCAGCATTTT

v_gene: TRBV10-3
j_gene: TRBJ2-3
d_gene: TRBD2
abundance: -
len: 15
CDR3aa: CATGTSGSGTDTQYF
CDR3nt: TGTGCCACCGGGACTAGCGGGAGTGGCACAGATACGCAGTATTTT

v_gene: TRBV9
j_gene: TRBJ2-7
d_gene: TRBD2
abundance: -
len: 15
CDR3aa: CASSSSEGGFREQYF
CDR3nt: TGTGCCAGCAGCTCCTCCGAGGGAGGGTTTCGGGAGCAGTACTTC

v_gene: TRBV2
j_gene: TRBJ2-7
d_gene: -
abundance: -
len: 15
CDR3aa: CASSEEAGPNSEQYF
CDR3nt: TGTGCCAGCAGTGAAGAGGCGGGACCAAATTCGGAGCAGTACTTC

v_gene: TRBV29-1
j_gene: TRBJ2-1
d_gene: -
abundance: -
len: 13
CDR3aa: CSVRGSSYNEQFF
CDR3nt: TGCAGCGTACGGGGAAGCTCCTACAATGAGCAGTTCTTC

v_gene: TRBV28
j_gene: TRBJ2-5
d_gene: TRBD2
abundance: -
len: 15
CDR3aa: CASSLGTSGRGTQYF
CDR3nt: TGTGCCAGCAGTTTAGGGACTAGCGGGAGGGGGACCCAGTACTTC

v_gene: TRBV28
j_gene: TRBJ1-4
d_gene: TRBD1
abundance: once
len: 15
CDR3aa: CASSLVDRANEKLFF
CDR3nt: TGTGCCAGCAGTTTAGTGGACAGGGCTAATGAAAAACTGTTTTTT

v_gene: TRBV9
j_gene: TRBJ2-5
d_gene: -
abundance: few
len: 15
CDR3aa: CASSVSQGYQETQYF
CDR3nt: TGTGCCAGCAGCGTATCTCAGGGGTACCAAGAGACCCAGTACTTC

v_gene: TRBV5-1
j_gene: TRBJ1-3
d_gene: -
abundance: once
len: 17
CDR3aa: CASSLTTGGHSGNTIYF
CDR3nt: TGCGCCAGCAGCTTAACAACCGGGGGTCACTCTGGAAACACCATATATTTT

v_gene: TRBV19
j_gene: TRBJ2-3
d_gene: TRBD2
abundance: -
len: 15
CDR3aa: CASSIWTSETDTQYF
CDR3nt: TGTGCCAGTAGTATTTGGACTAGCGAGACAGATACGCAGTATTTT

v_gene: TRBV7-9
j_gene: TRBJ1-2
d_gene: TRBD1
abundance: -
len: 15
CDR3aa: CASSFTPDRAYGYTF
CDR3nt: TGTGCCAGCAGCTTTACCCCGGACAGGGCCTATGGCTACACCTTC

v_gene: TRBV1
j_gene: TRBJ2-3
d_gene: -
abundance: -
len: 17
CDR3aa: CTSSRSGGTNLRDTQYF
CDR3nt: TGCACCAGCAGCCGCTCCGGAGGGACCAACCTTAGAGATACGCAGTATTTT

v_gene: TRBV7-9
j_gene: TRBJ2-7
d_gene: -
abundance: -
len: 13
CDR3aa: CATQGGINTEQYF
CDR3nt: TGTGCCACCCAAGGAGGGATAAACACCGAGCAGTACTTC

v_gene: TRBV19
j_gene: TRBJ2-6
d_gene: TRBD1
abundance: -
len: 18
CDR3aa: CASTVGQGRLSGANVLTF
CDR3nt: TGTGCCAGTACCGTTGGACAGGGGCGACTCTCTGGGGCCAACGTCCTGACTTTC

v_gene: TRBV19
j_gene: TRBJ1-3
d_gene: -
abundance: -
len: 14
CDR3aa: CASSIGGPGNTIYF
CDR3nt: TGTGCCAGTAGTATCGGGGGACCTGGAAACACCATATATTTT

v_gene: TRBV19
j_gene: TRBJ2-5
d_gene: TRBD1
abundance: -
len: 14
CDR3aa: CASSEGQSIRTQYF
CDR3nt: TGTGCCAGTAGTGAGGGACAGAGTATACGGACCCAGTACTTC

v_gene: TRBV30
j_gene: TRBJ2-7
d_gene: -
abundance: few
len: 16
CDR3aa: CAWSVLKEDTAYEQYF
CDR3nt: TGTGCCTGGAGTGTATTGAAGGAGGATACGGCATACGAGCAGTACTTC

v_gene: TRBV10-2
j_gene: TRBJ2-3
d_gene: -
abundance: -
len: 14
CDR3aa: CASNDFSSTDTQYF
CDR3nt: TGCGCCAGCAACGACTTCTCGAGCACGGATACGCAGTATTTT

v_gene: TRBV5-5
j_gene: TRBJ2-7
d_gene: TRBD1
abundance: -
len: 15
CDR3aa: CASSLAGTGFYEQYF
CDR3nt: TGTGCCAGCAGCTTGGCAGGGACAGGATTCTACGAGCAGTACTTC

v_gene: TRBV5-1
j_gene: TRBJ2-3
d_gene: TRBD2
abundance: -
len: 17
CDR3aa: CASSAGLAGGLGDTQYF
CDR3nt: TGCGCCAGCAGCGCGGGACTAGCGGGAGGTCTGGGAGATACGCAGTATTTT

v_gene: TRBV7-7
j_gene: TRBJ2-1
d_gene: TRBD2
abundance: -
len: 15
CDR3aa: CASSLERGGYNEQFF
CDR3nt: TGTGCTAGCAGCTTAGAGCGGGGGGGCTACAATGAGCAGTTCTTC

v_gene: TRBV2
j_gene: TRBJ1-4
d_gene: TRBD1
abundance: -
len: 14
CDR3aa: CASSPDRGYEKLFF
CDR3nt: TGTGCCAGCAGTCCGGACAGGGGATATGAAAAACTGTTTTTT

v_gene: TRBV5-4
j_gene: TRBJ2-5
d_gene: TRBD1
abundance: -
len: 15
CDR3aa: CASSLVGQGEETQYF
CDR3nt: TGTGCCAGCAGCTTAGTGGGACAGGGGGAAGAGACCCAGTACTTC

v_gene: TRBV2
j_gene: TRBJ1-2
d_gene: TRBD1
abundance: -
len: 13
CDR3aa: CAIRTGAWYGYTF
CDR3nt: TGTGCCATCCGGACAGGGGCGTGGTATGGCTACACCTTC

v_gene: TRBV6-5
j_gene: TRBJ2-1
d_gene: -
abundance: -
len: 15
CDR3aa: CATQPQGNSYNEQFF
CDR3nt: TGTGCCACGCAGCCCCAGGGTAATTCCTACAATGAGCAGTTCTTC

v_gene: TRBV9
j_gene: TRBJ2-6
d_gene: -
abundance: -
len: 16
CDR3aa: CASSVVGGAGANGLTF
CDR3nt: TGTGCCAGCAGCGTAGTTGGAGGGGCTGGGGCCAACGGCCTGACTTTC

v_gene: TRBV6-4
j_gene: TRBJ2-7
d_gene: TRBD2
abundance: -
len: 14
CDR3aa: CASSLLAGPYEQYF
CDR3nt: TGTGCCAGCAGTTTGCTAGCGGGTCCCTACGAGCAGTACTTC

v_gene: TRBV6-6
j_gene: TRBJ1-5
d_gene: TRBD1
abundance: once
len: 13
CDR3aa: CASSRTGDQPQHF
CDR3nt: TGTGCCAGCAGCCGGACAGGGGACCAGCCCCAGCATTTT

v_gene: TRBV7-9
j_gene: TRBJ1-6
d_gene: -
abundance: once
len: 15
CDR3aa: CASSLAQGGHSPLHF
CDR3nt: TGTGCCAGCAGCTTAGCGCAGGGAGGGCATTCACCCCTCCACTTT

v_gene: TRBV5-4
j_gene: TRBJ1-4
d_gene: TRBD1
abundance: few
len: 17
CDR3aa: CASSQGNPDRGFEKLFF
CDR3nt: TGTGCCAGCAGCCAAGGAAATCCGGACAGGGGTTTTGAAAAACTGTTTTTT

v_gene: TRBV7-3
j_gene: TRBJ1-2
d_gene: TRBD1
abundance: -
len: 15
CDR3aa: CASSSRDRDTDGYTF
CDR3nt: TGTGCCAGCAGCTCACGAGACAGGGACACGGATGGCTACACCTTC

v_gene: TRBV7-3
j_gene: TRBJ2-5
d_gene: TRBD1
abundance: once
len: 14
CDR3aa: CASSLTGGRETQYF
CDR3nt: TGTGCCAGCAGCTTAACAGGGGGCCGGGAGACCCAGTACTTC

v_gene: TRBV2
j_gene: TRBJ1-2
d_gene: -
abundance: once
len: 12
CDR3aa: CASRDTFYGYTF
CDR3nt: TGTGCCAGCCGGGACACCTTCTATGGCTACACCTTC

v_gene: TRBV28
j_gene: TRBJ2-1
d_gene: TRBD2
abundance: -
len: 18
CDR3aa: CASSFWTSGSGLNNEQFF
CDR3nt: TGTGCCAGCAGTTTTTGGACTAGCGGGAGTGGGTTAAACAATGAGCAGTTCTTC

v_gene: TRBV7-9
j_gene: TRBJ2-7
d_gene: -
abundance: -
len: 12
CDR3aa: CAGQEGPYEQYF
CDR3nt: TGTGCCGGCCAGGAGGGACCCTACGAGCAGTACTTC

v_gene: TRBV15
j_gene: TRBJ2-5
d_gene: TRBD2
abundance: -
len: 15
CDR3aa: CATSREGGSGETQYF
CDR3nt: TGTGCCACCAGCAGAGAGGGCGGGAGCGGTGAGACCCAGTACTTC

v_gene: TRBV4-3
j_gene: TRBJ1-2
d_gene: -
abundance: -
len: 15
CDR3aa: CASSHRGLSNYGYTF
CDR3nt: TGCGCCAGCAGCCACAGGGGATTGTCTAACTATGGCTACACCTTC

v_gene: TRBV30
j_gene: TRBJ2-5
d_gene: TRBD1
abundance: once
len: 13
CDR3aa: CAWSAGGEETQYF
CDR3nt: TGTGCCTGGAGTGCAGGGGGCGAAGAGACCCAGTACTTC

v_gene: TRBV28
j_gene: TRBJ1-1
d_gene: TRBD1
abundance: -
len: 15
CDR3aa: CASSTQGQGYVGAFF
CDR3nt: TGTGCCAGCAGCACCCAGGGACAGGGGTATGTAGGAGCTTTCTTT

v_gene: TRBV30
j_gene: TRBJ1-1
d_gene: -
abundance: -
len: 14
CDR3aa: CAWSVRQTNTEAFF
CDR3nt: TGTGCCTGGAGTGTGAGGCAGACGAACACTGAAGCTTTCTTT

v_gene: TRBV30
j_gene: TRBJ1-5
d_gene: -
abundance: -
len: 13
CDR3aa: CAWSRQGGQPQHF
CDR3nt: TGTGCCTGGAGTCGGCAGGGTGGACAGCCCCAGCATTTT

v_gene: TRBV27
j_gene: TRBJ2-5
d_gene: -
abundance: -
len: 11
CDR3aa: CATSQGETQYF
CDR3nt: TGTGCCACTTCTCAGGGGGAGACCCAGTACTTC

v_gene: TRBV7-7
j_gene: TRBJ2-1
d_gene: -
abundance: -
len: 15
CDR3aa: CASSPLSGSYNEQFF
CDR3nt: TGTGCTAGCAGCCCCTTGTCAGGATCCTACAATGAGCAGTTCTTC

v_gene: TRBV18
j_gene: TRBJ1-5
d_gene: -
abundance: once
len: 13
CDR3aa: CASSPGEDQPQHF
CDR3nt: TGTGCCAGCTCACCGGGGGAGGATCAGCCCCAGCATTTT

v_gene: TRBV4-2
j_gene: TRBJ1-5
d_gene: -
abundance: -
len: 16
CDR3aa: CASSPTGVVRNQPQHF
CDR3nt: TGTGCCAGCAGCCCGACGGGGGTGGTAAGGAATCAGCCCCAGCATTTT

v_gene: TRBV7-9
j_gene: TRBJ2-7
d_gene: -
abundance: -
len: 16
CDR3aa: CASSLVGSGDSYEQYF
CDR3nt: TGTGCCAGCAGCTTAGTTGGGTCGGGGGACTCCTACGAGCAGTACTTC

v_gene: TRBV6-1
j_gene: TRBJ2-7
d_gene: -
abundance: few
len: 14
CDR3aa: CASSETRDHYEQYF
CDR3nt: TGTGCCAGCAGTGAAACCAGGGATCACTACGAGCAGTACTTC

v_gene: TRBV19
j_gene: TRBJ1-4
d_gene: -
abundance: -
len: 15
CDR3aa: CASSTQGLSNEKLFF
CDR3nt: TGTGCCAGTAGTACCCAGGGGTTGAGTAATGAAAAACTGTTTTTT

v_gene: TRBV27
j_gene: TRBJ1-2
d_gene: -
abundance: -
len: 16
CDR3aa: CASSYPSTRGYYGYTF
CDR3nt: TGTGCCAGCAGTTATCCTTCAACCCGGGGGTACTATGGCTACACCTTC

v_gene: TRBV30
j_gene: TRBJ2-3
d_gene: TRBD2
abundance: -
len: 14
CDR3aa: CAWSLAGNTDTQYF
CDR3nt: TGTGCCTGGAGTTTAGCGGGAAACACAGATACGCAGTATTTT

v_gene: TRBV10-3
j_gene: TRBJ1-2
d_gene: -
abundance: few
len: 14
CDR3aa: CAIRPTGWNYGYTF
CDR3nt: TGTGCCATCCGCCCAACAGGATGGAACTATGGCTACACCTTC

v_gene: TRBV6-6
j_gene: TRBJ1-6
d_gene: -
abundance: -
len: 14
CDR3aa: CASSYAPGNSPLHF
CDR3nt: TGTGCCAGCAGTTATGCCCCGGGGAATTCACCCCTCCACTTT

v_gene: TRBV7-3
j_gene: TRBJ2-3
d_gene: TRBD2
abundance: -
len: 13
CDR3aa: CASSSTSGGAQYF
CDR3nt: TGTGCCAGCAGCTCGACTAGCGGGGGGGCGCAGTATTTT

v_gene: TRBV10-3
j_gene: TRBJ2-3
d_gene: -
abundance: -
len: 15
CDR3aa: CAISEPQVSTDTQYF
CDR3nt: TGTGCCATCAGTGAGCCACAGGTTAGCACAGATACGCAGTATTTT